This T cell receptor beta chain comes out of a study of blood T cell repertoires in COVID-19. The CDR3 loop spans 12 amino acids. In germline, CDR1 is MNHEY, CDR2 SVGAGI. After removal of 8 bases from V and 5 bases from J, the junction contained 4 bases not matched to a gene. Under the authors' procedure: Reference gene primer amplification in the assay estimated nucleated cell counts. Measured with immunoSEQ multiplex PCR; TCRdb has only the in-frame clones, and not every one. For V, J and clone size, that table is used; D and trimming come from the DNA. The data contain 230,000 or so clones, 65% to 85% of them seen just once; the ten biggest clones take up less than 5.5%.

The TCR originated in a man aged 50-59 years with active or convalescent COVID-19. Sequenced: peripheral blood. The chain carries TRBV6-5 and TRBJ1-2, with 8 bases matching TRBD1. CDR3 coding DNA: TGTGCCAGCGGACAGGGAGTGTATGGCTACACCTTC. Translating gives CASGQGVYGYTF.